This T cell receptor beta chain was recovered during a study of T cells in localized non-small cell lung cancer. This clone was found once. Method: immunoSEQ multiplex PCR; TCRdb's copy keeps in-frame clones and lacks some. The sample has approximately 47,000 clones, roughly nine tenths seen once; the top ten hold 2% to 3%. CDR3 length equals 13 residues. CDR1 and CDR2 (germline): LGHNT, FRNRAP. V lost 2 bases and J 2 bases, leaving 6 bases between the germline ends. The sample here was PBMCs, taken before any cancer treatment. The TCR sequence derives from a man aged 40 to 75 with stage II lung adenocarcinoma. This sequence joins TRBV12-5 and TRBJ1-1; D is undetermined. The CDR3 coding sequence is TGTGCTAGTGGTTTGCAGGCTAACACTGAAGCTTTCTTT. Protein product: CASGLQANTEAFF. The full variable domain, with the rest looked up from reference TRBV12-5 and TRBJ1-1, is DARVTQTPRHKVTEMGQEVTMRCQPILGHNTVFWYRQTMMQGLELLAYFRNRAPLDDSGMPKDRFSAEMPDATLATLKIQPSEPRDSAVYFCASGLQANTEAFFGQGTRLTVV.